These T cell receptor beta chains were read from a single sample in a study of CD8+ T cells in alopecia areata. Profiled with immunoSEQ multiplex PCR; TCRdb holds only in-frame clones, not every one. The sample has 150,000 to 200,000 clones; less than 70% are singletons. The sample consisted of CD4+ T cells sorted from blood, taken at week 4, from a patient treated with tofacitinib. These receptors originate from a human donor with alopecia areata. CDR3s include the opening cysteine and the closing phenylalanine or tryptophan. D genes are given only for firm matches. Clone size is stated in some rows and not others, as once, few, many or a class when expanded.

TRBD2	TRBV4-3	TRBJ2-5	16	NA	TGCGCCAGCAGCCGAAGACTAGCGGGGGGGCAAGAGACCCAGTACTTC	CASSRRLAGGQETQYF
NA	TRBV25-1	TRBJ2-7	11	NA	TGTGCCAGCAGTGAATTTTTAGAGCAGTACTTC	CASSEFLEQYF
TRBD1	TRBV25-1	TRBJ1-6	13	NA	TGTGCCAGCAGGGACAGGGGAAATTCACCCCTCCACTTT	CASRDRGNSPLHF
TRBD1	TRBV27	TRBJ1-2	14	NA	TGTGCCAGCAGGGGACAGGGTGCCAACTATGGCTACACCTTC	CASRGQGANYGYTF
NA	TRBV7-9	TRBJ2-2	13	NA	TGTGCCAGCAGCTTAACTGACAGCGGGGAGCTGTTTTTT	CASSLTDSGELFF
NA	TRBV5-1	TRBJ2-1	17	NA	TGCGCCAGCAGCTTGGTAGCAGGCCTGAGCTCCTACAATGAGCAGTTCTTC	CASSLVAGLSSYNEQFF
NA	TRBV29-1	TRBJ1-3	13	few	TGCAGCGTCCGTGGGAACTCTGGAAACACCATATATTTT	CSVRGNSGNTIYF
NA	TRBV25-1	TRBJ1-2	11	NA	TGTGCCAGCAGTGAATACGGGGGCTACACCTTC	CASSEYGGYTF
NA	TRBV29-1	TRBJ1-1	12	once	TGCAGCGCTGGAGGAGTGAACACTGAAGCTTTCTTT	CSAGGVNTEAFF
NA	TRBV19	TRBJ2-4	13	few	TGTGCCAGTAGTCCGCGACCGACAAACATTCAGTACTTC	CASSPRPTNIQYF
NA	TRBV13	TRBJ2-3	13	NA	TGTGCCAGCAGGCGGGTTAGCACAGATACGCAGTATTTT	CASRRVSTDTQYF